The 22 T cell receptor beta chains listed next were all sequenced from one sample in a study of response to subunit inactivated influenza vaccine. A single record per CDR3 protein comes from TCRdb applying MiXCR to the RT-PCR reads. The data contain a few hundred thousand distinct CDR3 sequences, around a fifth of them seen just once; the ten biggest clones take up 9.5% to 13%. Source: PBMCs from blood, taken approximately 20 months after vaccination. All receptors derive from a man in his fifties or sixties who received an inactivated influenza vaccine.

This clonotype was detected ten times or more. The CDR3 nucleotides are TGTGCCAGCAGGGGCCAGGGAAGAGCTAATGAAAAACTGTTTTTT. This translates into CASRGQGRANEKLFF. The genes are TRBV2 and TRBJ1-4; maybe TRBD1 (5 bases). V was trimmed by 6 bases and J by 3 bases, leaving 14 bases between them. Germline CDR1 is SNHLY and CDR2 is FYNNEI. The CDR3 is 15 residues long.

In this sample, this clonotype turned up many times. This rearrangement joins TRBV24-1 to TRBJ2-3; D unresolved. The V and J ends lost 6 bases and 2 bases respectively, with 11 bases between them. The germline V gene has CDR1 KGHDR and CDR2 SFDVKD. The CDR3 sequence is 14 residues long. The CDR3 sequence is CATSSADSTDTQYF. CDR3 DNA sequence: TGTGCCACCAGTAGCGCAGATTCCACAGATACGCAGTATTTT.

A few counts support this clonotype. The chain links TRBV30 to TRBJ2-5, with a weak D call TRBD2 (5 bases). This CDR3 region has 12 residues. Trimming removed 4 bases at V and 0 bases at J, with 6 bases between. The V gene's germline CDR1 is GTSNPN and CDR2 SVGIG (reference sequence). The CDR3 here is CAWTGYQETQYF. CDR3 bases: TGTGCCTGGACGGGGTACCAAGAGACCCAGTACTTC.

The chain employs TRBV27 and TRBJ1-5; D possibly corresponds to TRBD1 (5 bases). The V end was cut by 10 bases, the J end by 9 bases, with 19 bases between. The CDR3 length is 13 residues. Per the germline V gene, CDR1 is MNHEY and CDR2 is SMNVEV (reference sequence). The CDR3 spells CATGSEGIRPQHF. DNA for the CDR3: TGTGCCACCGGTTCGGAGGGGATAAGGCCCCAGCATTTT.

The chain uses TRBV7-6 and TRBJ2-3; unclear D gene. The germline CDR1 and CDR2 sequences are SGHVS and FNYEAQ. CDR3 length equals 14 residues. The V gene lost 1 base and the J gene lost 6 bases, with 11 bases spanning the gap. CDR3 sequence (DNA): TGTGCCAGCAGCTTAGGCCCAATCGGGGATACGCAGTATTTT. Its translation is CASSLGPIGDTQYF.

J is TRBJ2-7 and V is TRBV7-8, with 7 bases identical to TRBD1. This CDR3 region has 15 residues. Losses at the gene ends were 3 bases for V and 2 bases for J; bases not matched to a gene: 7. CDR1 and CDR2 from the germline V gene are SGHVS and FQNEAQ. The CDR3 DNA is TGTGCCAGCAGCTTCGGACAGGCGTACACCTACGAGCAGTACTTC. Translation: CASSFGQAYTYEQYF.

This rearrangement joins TRBV4-1 to TRBJ1-1; 9 positions agree with TRBD1. The CDR3 runs 20 residues. Germline V lookup: CDR1 MGHRA, CDR2 YSYEKL. J lost 1 base, V lost 4 bases, and 19 bases had no gene match. The CDR3 DNA reads TGCGCCAGCAGCCGAGCGACCACACAGGGGGCGCGGGGAAAGAACACTGAAGCTTTCTTT. It translates to CASSRATTQGARGKNTEAFF.

This clonotype has more than one count but fewer than ten. CDR3 loop: CASSYNDGTVSYEQYF. The CDR3 bases are TGTGCCAGCAGCTATAACGACGGGACGGTCTCCTACGAGCAGTACTTC. The chain couples TRBV7-9 to TRBJ2-7; D is perhaps TRBD1 or TRBD2 (5 bases each). Trimming removed 4 bases at V and 0 bases at J, with 16 bases between. CDR3 size: 16 residues. Germline V lookup: CDR1 SEHNR, CDR2 FQNEAQ (reference sequence).

The CDR3 here is CASSTGGGGSNQPQHF. In DNA form, the CDR3 reads TGTGCCAGCAGCACAGGCGGCGGGGGAAGCAATCAGCCCCAGCATTTT. This chain links TRBV12-3 or TRBV12-4 with TRBJ1-5; TRBD1 is a possible D gene (5 bases). V was pared by 6 bases and J by 1 base, with 16 bases between. CDR3 size: 16 residues.

This clonotype was seen a handful of times. The chain combines TRBV19 with TRBJ1-5, with unresolved D. From germline, CDR1 is LNHDA and CDR2 SQIVND (reference sequence). Trimming left V 7 bases short and J 5 bases short, with 9 bases between. The CDR3 has 12 residues. The CDR3 sequence: CASNDGDQPQHF. CDR3 DNA sequence: TGTGCCAGTAATGATGGGGATCAGCCCCAGCATTTT.

The chain is built from TRBV3-1 and TRBJ2-3; D is uncertain. The CDR3 is 13 amino acids. V lost 2 bases and J lost 2, with 5 bases in between. Germline CDR1 reads LGHDT; CDR2 reads YNNKEL (reference sequence). The CDR3 DNA reads as TGTGCCAGCAGCCAAATTTTCACAGATACGCAGTATTTT. It codes for CASSQIFTDTQYF.

This clonotype was counted only a few times. The rearrangement joins TRBV10-3 to TRBJ1-5, with a weak D call TRBD1 (5 bases). This CDR3 is built from 14 residues. V was shortened by 4 bases and J by 5 bases, with 12 bases between the two germline ends. Per germline, CDR1 ENHRY and CDR2 SYGVKD. CDR3 loop: CAISVGQPDQPQHF. The CDR3 DNA follows: TGTGCCATCAGTGTGGGGCAGCCCGATCAGCCCCAGCATTTT.

This clonotype was recorded a few times. This chain connects TRBV7-6 to TRBJ2-5; possible D gene TRBD1, 5 bases. V gave up 1 base and J gave up 0 bases, with 15 bases separating them. The CDR3 totals 17 residues. CDR1 and CDR2 (germline): SGHVS, FNYEAQ. As DNA, the CDR3 is TGTGCCAGCAGCTTAGTCCCTCCTAGGGGCTACCAAGAGACCCAGTACTTC. Encoded protein: CASSLVPPRGYQETQYF.

This clonotype was detected a few times. The chain uses TRBV5-1 and TRBJ2-1, with D possibly TRBD2 on 5 matching bases. Germline V gives CDR1 SGHRS, CDR2 YFSETQ. The CDR3 is made up of 14 amino acids. Between the trimmed V and J ends, which lost 5 bases and 2 bases, there was a span of 11 bases. DNA of the CDR3: TGCGCCAGCAGTGCACTAGAAACCTACAATGAGCAGTTCTTC. Protein: CASSALETYNEQFF.

The chain uses TRBV20-1 and TRBJ1-1, with 7 bases matching TRBD1. CDR1 and CDR2 (germline): DFQATT, SNEGSKA (reference sequence). The CDR3 is made up of 14 amino acids. V shed 3 bases, J shed 1 base, and the junction held 5 bases outside the gene matches. The CDR3 bases are TGCAGTGCTAGGTCCGGGACAGCGAACACTGAAGCTTTCTTT. Translating it yields CSARSGTANTEAFF.

The CDR3 spells CASAVRKGLAASVSYEQYF. In nucleotides, the CDR3 is TGTGCCAGCGCGGTAAGGAAAGGACTAGCGGCCTCCGTCTCCTACGAGCAGTACTTC. The rearrangement links TRBV6-2 or TRBV6-3 to TRBJ2-7; 10 nucleotides align to TRBD2. This CDR3 has 19 amino acids. Germline V gene data show CDR1 as MNHEY and CDR2 as SVGEGT. After removal of 8 bases from V and 0 bases from J, the junction contained 19 bases not matched to a gene.

This clonotype has just a few counts. The chain uses TRBV7-2 and TRBJ1-2; D is uncertain. This CDR3 has 17 residues. Deletions cut 2 bases from V and 4 bases from J, with 20 bases between. Germline loops: CDR1 SGHTA, CDR2 FQGNSA. This chain's CDR3 is CASSLLKTSIPAYGYTF. The DNA for the CDR3 is TGTGCCAGCAGCTTATTGAAGACGTCAATCCCAGCCTATGGCTACACCTTC.

The V gene is TRBV6-1, the J gene TRBJ2-7; 7 bases are shared with TRBD1. V lost 6 bases to trimming and J lost 1 base; unmatched junction nucleotides: 12. CDR1 and CDR2 from the germline V gene are MNHNS and SASEGT. The CDR3 is 16 amino acids. CDR3 in amino acids: CASRLTKTQGSYEQYF. The DNA for the CDR3 is TGTGCCAGCAGACTCACAAAAACACAGGGGTCCTACGAGCAGTACTTC.

This clonotype has just a few counts. The chain is built from TRBV11-2 and TRBJ1-1, with TRBD1 matching over 8 bases. Germline CDR1 SGHAT, CDR2 FQNNGV. The CDR3 loop spans 15 amino acids. V lost 2 bases, J lost 1 base, and 3 bases stayed unmatched. CDR3 nucleotides: TGTGCCAGCAGCTTATATGGGACAGGGAACACTGAAGCTTTCTTT. Translating gives CASSLYGTGNTEAFF.

The chain employs TRBV5-1 and TRBJ1-4; TRBD1 is a possible D gene (5 bases). The CDR3 is 14 amino acids. Germline CDR1 reads SGHRS; CDR2 reads YFSETQ. Trimming removed 5 bases from V and 8 bases from J, with 16 bases in between. The CDR3 DNA sequence: TGCGCCAGCAGTTGGGACCTGGTGGGAGAAAAACTGTTTTTT. This encodes CASSWDLVGEKLFF.

The chain couples TRBV7-2 to TRBJ2-1, with 12 bases that match TRBD2. Trimming took 3 bases from V and 5 from J; bases not matched to a gene: 2. The CDR3 sequence is 15 residues long. Germline V gene sequence: CDR1 SGHTA, CDR2 FQGNSA. The CDR3 here is CASSFGLAGNNEQFF. CDR3 sequence (DNA): TGTGCCAGCAGCTTCGGACTAGCGGGGAACAATGAGCAGTTCTTC.

This clonotype appeared many times. This chain links TRBV10-2 with TRBJ1-1; perhaps TRBD1 as D (6 bases). Germline assignment: CDR1 WSHSY and CDR2 SAAADI. The CDR3 is 15 residues long. V shed 6 bases and J shed 4 bases, with 18 bases lying between them. The CDR3 DNA sequence: TGCGCCAGCAGCGTCATGGGGGGGGCTGGCACTGAAGCTTTCTTT. Its protein product is CASSVMGGAGTEAFF.